This T cell receptor (beta chain) was sequenced in a study of blood T cell repertoires in COVID-19. On the study more broadly: Acute and convalescent COVID-19 samples came from the United States, Italy and Spain. Sources were T cells, B-cell-depleted T cells, or PBMCs; the material itself was cDNA or gDNA.

Assay used: immunoSEQ multiplex PCR; TCRdb lists only in-frame clones, some missing. The repertoire holds over 100,000 clones, with over 80% as singletons. Germline V gene data show CDR1 as SGHRS and CDR2 as YFSETQ. The CDR3 extends over 16 amino acids. After removal of 3 bases from V and 6 bases from J, the junction contained 9 bases not matched to a gene. The receptor comes from a woman aged 60-70 years with acute or convalescent COVID-19. Material for sequencing was peripheral blood. The V and J genes are TRBV5-1 and TRBJ2-1, with 10 nucleotides matching TRBD2. The CDR3 is CASSSARASGSNEQFF. CDR3 nucleotide sequence: TGCGCCAGCAGCTCTGCCCGAGCTAGCGGGAGCAATGAGCAGTTCTTC.